These T cell receptor beta chains were read from a single sample in a study of shared clonotypes between healthy human individuals. TCRdb's copy holds only in-frame clones and misses some; the assay was immunoSEQ multiplex PCR. The sample has about 1.5 million clones, approximately 98% seen once. The specimen sequenced was naive CD4+ T cells sorted from blood. The receptors shown here come from a man aged 30 to 39 in good health. The CDR3 runs from the conserved cysteine through the conserved F or W. Fields, in order: V gene, clone size, D gene, J gene, CDR3 protein, CDR3 DNA. A D gene is named only where the DNA matches it firmly. Size values are once, few and many counts, or a class for expanded clones, and some rows have none.

V gene: TRBV4-1
clone size: .
D gene: .
J gene: TRBJ2-2
CDR3 protein: CASSQFSQGRAGELFF
CDR3 DNA: TGCGCCAGCAGCCAATTCTCCCAGGGACGGGCCGGGGAGCTGTTTTTT

V gene: TRBV15
clone size: .
D gene: .
J gene: TRBJ2-3
CDR3 protein: CATSRFGGMSTDTQYF
CDR3 DNA: TGTGCCACCAGCAGATTTGGCGGAATGAGCACAGATACGCAGTATTTT

V gene: TRBV5-4
clone size: .
D gene: .
J gene: TRBJ1-4
CDR3 protein: CASSDRNTNEKLFF
CDR3 DNA: TGTGCCAGCAGCGACAGGAATACTAATGAAAAACTGTTTTTT

V gene: TRBV6-6
clone size: .
D gene: .
J gene: TRBJ2-3
CDR3 protein: CASSYDNTDTQYF
CDR3 DNA: TGTGCCAGCAGTTACGACAACACAGATACGCAGTATTTT

V gene: TRBV18
clone size: .
D gene: .
J gene: TRBJ1-5
CDR3 protein: CASSPRQADQPQHF
CDR3 DNA: TGTGCCAGCTCACCACGGCAAGCAGATCAGCCCCAGCATTTT

V gene: TRBV5-5
clone size: .
D gene: .
J gene: TRBJ1-4
CDR3 protein: CASSLDPNGPNEKLFF
CDR3 DNA: TGTGCCAGCAGCTTGGACCCCAACGGTCCAAATGAAAAACTGTTTTTT

V gene: TRBV29-1
clone size: .
D gene: .
J gene: TRBJ2-7
CDR3 protein: CSVEGGPSYEQYF
CDR3 DNA: TGCAGCGTTGAAGGGGGGCCCTCCTACGAGCAGTACTTC

V gene: TRBV19
clone size: .
D gene: .
J gene: TRBJ1-4
CDR3 protein: CASSMVPGFREKLFF
CDR3 DNA: TGTGCCAGTAGTATGGTCCCAGGGTTTCGTGAAAAACTGTTTTTT

V gene: TRBV10-1
clone size: .
D gene: .
J gene: TRBJ2-3
CDR3 protein: CASSEKGSGSTDTQYF
CDR3 DNA: TGCGCCAGCAGTGAGAAGGGTAGCGGCAGCACAGATACGCAGTATTTT

V gene: TRBV29-1
clone size: .
D gene: .
J gene: TRBJ2-1
CDR3 protein: CSVLAYSYNEQFF
CDR3 DNA: TGCAGCGTTTTGGCCTACTCCTACAATGAGCAGTTCTTC

V gene: TRBV28
clone size: .
D gene: TRBD1
J gene: TRBJ1-5
CDR3 protein: CASRSTGRTGNFYSNQPQHF
CDR3 DNA: TGTGCCAGCAGATCGACCGGTCGGACAGGGAACTTTTATAGCAATCAGCCCCAGCATTTT

V gene: TRBV19
clone size: .
D gene: .
J gene: TRBJ1-5
CDR3 protein: CASSSRDVQPQHF
CDR3 DNA: TGTGCCAGTAGTAGCAGGGACGTCCAGCCCCAGCATTTT

V gene: TRBV7-8
clone size: .
D gene: TRBD2
J gene: TRBJ2-3
CDR3 protein: CASSPLAGGTDTQYF
CDR3 DNA: TGTGCCAGCAGCCCACTAGCGGGAGGGACAGATACGCAGTATTTT

V gene: TRBV5-4
clone size: .
D gene: .
J gene: TRBJ2-7
CDR3 protein: CASSLYGVSSYEQYF
CDR3 DNA: TGTGCCAGCAGCTTGTACGGTGTCAGCTCCTACGAGCAGTACTTC

V gene: TRBV9
clone size: .
D gene: TRBD1
J gene: TRBJ2-1
CDR3 protein: CASSVGTGFYNEQFF
CDR3 DNA: TGTGCCAGCAGCGTGGGGACAGGCTTTTACAATGAGCAGTTCTTC

V gene: TRBV5-5
clone size: .
D gene: TRBD1
J gene: TRBJ2-6
CDR3 protein: CASSLVTGAGANVLTF
CDR3 DNA: TGTGCCAGCAGCTTGGTTACAGGGGCTGGGGCCAACGTCCTGACTTTC

V gene: TRBV7-2
clone size: .
D gene: .
J gene: TRBJ1-5
CDR3 protein: CATTQAPNQPQHF
CDR3 DNA: TGTGCCACGACACAGGCCCCCAATCAGCCCCAGCATTTT

V gene: TRBV5-6
clone size: .
D gene: TRBD2
J gene: TRBJ2-2
CDR3 protein: CASSRGWASGRRNTGELFF
CDR3 DNA: TGTGCCAGCAGCCGGGGATGGGCTAGCGGGAGGAGAAACACCGGGGAGCTGTTTTTT

V gene: TRBV11-2
clone size: .
D gene: .
J gene: TRBJ2-5
CDR3 protein: CASSLWLPAIQETQYF
CDR3 DNA: TGTGCCAGCAGCTTGTGGTTGCCCGCGATCCAAGAGACCCAGTACTTC

V gene: TRBV2
clone size: .
D gene: TRBD2
J gene: TRBJ2-1
CDR3 protein: CASSDRTSGSDNEQFF
CDR3 DNA: TGTGCCAGCAGTGACCGGACTAGCGGGAGTGACAATGAGCAGTTCTTC

V gene: TRBV15
clone size: .
D gene: .
J gene: TRBJ2-2
CDR3 protein: CATSSPSRATGELFF
CDR3 DNA: TGTGCCACCAGCAGCCCTAGCAGAGCAACCGGGGAGCTGTTTTTT

V gene: TRBV19
clone size: .
D gene: .
J gene: TRBJ2-7
CDR3 protein: CASSIFPPAASEQYF
CDR3 DNA: TGTGCCAGTAGTATATTCCCGCCTGCCGCCTCCGAGCAGTACTTC

V gene: TRBV13
clone size: .
D gene: .
J gene: TRBJ1-2
CDR3 protein: CASRLAGAGLNGYTF
CDR3 DNA: TGTGCCAGCAGACTGGCAGGGGCAGGACTGAATGGCTACACCTTC

V gene: TRBV9
clone size: once
D gene: .
J gene: TRBJ1-1
CDR3 protein: CASSVVSNTEAFF
CDR3 DNA: TGTGCCAGCAGCGTAGTCTCGAACACTGAAGCTTTCTTT

V gene: TRBV7-2
clone size: .
D gene: .
J gene: TRBJ1-2
CDR3 protein: CASRRAANYGYTF
CDR3 DNA: TGTGCCAGCAGACGAGCCGCTAACTATGGCTACACCTTC

V gene: TRBV11-1
clone size: .
D gene: TRBD1
J gene: TRBJ1-1
CDR3 protein: CASRLRTGNTEAFF
CDR3 DNA: TGTGCCAGCAGACTGAGGACAGGGAACACTGAAGCTTTCTTT

V gene: TRBV27
clone size: .
D gene: .
J gene: TRBJ1-1
CDR3 protein: CASSWDSNTEAFF
CDR3 DNA: TGTGCCAGCAGTTGGGACTCGAACACTGAAGCTTTCTTT

V gene: TRBV18
clone size: .
D gene: .
J gene: TRBJ1-3
CDR3 protein: CASSPGIREAGNTIYF
CDR3 DNA: TGTGCCAGCTCACCAGGTATTCGGGAGGCTGGAAACACCATATATTTT

V gene: TRBV5-1
clone size: .
D gene: .
J gene: TRBJ1-3
CDR3 protein: CASSVTGGDSGNTIYF
CDR3 DNA: TGCGCCAGCAGCGTGACAGGTGGCGACTCTGGAAACACCATATATTTT

V gene: TRBV2
clone size: .
D gene: .
J gene: TRBJ1-1
CDR3 protein: CASSLRGGAFF
CDR3 DNA: TGTGCCAGCAGCCTTAGGGGGGGAGCTTTCTTT

V gene: TRBV15
clone size: .
D gene: .
J gene: TRBJ1-1
CDR3 protein: CATSRDITGTEAFF
CDR3 DNA: TGTGCCACCAGCAGAGATATTACGGGCACTGAAGCTTTCTTT

V gene: TRBV29-1
clone size: .
D gene: .
J gene: TRBJ2-7
CDR3 protein: CSVGRTSHEQYF
CDR3 DNA: TGCAGCGTTGGAAGGACCTCCCACGAGCAGTACTTC

V gene: TRBV5-4
clone size: .
D gene: .
J gene: TRBJ1-2
CDR3 protein: CASSFPTSNGYTF
CDR3 DNA: TGTGCCAGCAGCTTCCCGACATCAAATGGCTACACCTTC

V gene: TRBV28
clone size: .
D gene: .
J gene: TRBJ2-2
CDR3 protein: CASSLWRATNTGELFF
CDR3 DNA: TGTGCCAGCAGTTTATGGCGGGCCACGAACACCGGGGAGCTGTTTTTT

V gene: TRBV27
clone size: .
D gene: TRBD2
J gene: TRBJ2-2
CDR3 protein: CASSLFGLAGARPGELFF
CDR3 DNA: TGTGCCAGCAGTTTATTCGGGCTAGCGGGAGCCAGGCCTGGGGAGCTGTTTTTT

V gene: TRBV29-1
clone size: .
D gene: TRBD2
J gene: TRBJ2-7
CDR3 protein: CSVEEASSGRYF
CDR3 DNA: TGCAGCGTTGAAGAGGCCTCTAGCGGGAGGTACTTC

V gene: TRBV19
clone size: .
D gene: .
J gene: TRBJ1-2
CDR3 protein: CASSIGVTGSGGYTF
CDR3 DNA: TGTGCCAGTAGTATAGGTGTAACAGGGTCTGGCGGCTACACCTTC

V gene: TRBV7-6
clone size: .
D gene: .
J gene: TRBJ2-5
CDR3 protein: CASSFLSVGETQYF
CDR3 DNA: TGTGCCAGCAGCTTTTTGTCAGTCGGGGAGACCCAGTACTTC

V gene: TRBV19
clone size: .
D gene: .
J gene: TRBJ2-5
CDR3 protein: CASSMQGGETQYF
CDR3 DNA: TGTGCCAGTAGTATGCAGGGAGGAGAGACCCAGTACTTC

V gene: TRBV28
clone size: .
D gene: .
J gene: TRBJ2-2
CDR3 protein: CASIPGVPGELFF
CDR3 DNA: TGTGCCAGCATACCAGGTGTACCCGGGGAGCTGTTTTTT

V gene: TRBV6-5
clone size: .
D gene: .
J gene: TRBJ2-7
CDR3 protein: CASSSPLRGRGEQYF
CDR3 DNA: TGTGCCAGCAGTTCACCTCTAAGGGGCCGGGGCGAGCAGTACTTC

V gene: TRBV27
clone size: .
D gene: TRBD1
J gene: TRBJ1-5
CDR3 protein: CARTDRGHGQPQHF
CDR3 DNA: TGTGCCAGAACGGACAGGGGGCATGGTCAGCCCCAGCATTTT

V gene: TRBV2
clone size: .
D gene: .
J gene: TRBJ1-1
CDR3 protein: CASIPGRLNTEAFF
CDR3 DNA: TGTGCCAGCATCCCGGGACGGCTGAACACTGAAGCTTTCTTT

V gene: TRBV7-9
clone size: .
D gene: TRBD2
J gene: TRBJ2-3
CDR3 protein: CASSLGTKSTDTQYF
CDR3 DNA: TGTGCCAGCAGCTTGGGGACTAAAAGCACAGATACGCAGTATTTT

V gene: TRBV28
clone size: .
D gene: TRBD2
J gene: TRBJ2-1
CDR3 protein: CASSSFSGRASYNEQFF
CDR3 DNA: TGTGCCAGCAGTAGTTTTAGCGGGAGAGCTTCCTACAATGAGCAGTTCTTC

V gene: TRBV29-1
clone size: .
D gene: .
J gene: TRBJ1-4
CDR3 protein: CSVGFVGLTEKLFF
CDR3 DNA: TGCAGCGTTGGGTTTGTGGGGTTGACTGAAAAACTGTTTTTT